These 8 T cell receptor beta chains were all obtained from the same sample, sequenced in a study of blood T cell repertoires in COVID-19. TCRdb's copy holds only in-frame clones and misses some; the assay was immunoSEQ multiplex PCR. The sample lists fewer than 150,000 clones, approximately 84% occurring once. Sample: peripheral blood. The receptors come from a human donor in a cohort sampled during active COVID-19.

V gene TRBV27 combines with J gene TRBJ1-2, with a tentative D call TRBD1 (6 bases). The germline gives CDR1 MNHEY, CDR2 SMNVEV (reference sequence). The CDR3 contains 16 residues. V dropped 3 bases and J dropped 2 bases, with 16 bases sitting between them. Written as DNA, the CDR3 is TGTGCCAGCAGTTTTACCGGGACAAGGGAAAACTATGGCTACACCTTC. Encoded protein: CASSFTGTRENYGYTF.

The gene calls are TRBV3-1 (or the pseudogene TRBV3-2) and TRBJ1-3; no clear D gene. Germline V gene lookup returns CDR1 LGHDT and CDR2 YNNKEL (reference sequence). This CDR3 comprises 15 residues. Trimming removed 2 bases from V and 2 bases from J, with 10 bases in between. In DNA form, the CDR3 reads TGTGCCAGCAGCCAACCCTCAGTGGCTGGAAACACCATATATTTT. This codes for CASSQPSVAGNTIYF.

The CDR3 protein is CASRRGSTDTQYF. CDR3 DNA: TGCGCCAGCAGGCGGGGGAGCACAGATACGCAGTATTTT. V and J are TRBV5-1 and TRBJ2-3; 7 positions agree with TRBD2. Germline-derived CDR1 and CDR2 are SGHRS and YFSETQ. This CDR3 spans 13 amino acids. V trimming: 5 bases; J trimming: 0 bases; junction bases outside the gene matches: 0.

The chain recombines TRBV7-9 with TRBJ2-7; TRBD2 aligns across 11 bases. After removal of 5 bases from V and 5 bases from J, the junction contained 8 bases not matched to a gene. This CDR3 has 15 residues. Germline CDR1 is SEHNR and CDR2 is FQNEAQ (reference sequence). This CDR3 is CASSREGTSGHEQYF. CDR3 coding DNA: TGTGCCAGCAGCCGAGAGGGGACTAGCGGCCACGAGCAGTACTTC.

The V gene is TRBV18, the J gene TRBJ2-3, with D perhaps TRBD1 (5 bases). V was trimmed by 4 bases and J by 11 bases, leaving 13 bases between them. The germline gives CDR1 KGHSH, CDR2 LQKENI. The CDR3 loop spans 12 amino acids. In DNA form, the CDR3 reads TGTGCCAGCTCACTCGACCCCAGGGAGCAGTATTTT. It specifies CASSLDPREQYF.

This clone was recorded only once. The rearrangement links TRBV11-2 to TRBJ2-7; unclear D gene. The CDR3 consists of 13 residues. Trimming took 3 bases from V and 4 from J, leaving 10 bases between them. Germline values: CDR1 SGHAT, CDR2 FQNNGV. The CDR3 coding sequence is TGTGCCAGCAGCTTGGAGTCCATGTACGAGCAGTACTTC. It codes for CASSLESMYEQYF.

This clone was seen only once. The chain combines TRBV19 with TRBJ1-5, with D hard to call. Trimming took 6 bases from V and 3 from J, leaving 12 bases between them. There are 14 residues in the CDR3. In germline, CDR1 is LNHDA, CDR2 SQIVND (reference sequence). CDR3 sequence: CASRAGEINQPQHF. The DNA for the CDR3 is TGTGCCAGTAGGGCAGGCGAAATCAATCAGCCCCAGCATTTT.

DNA of the CDR3: TGTGCCAGCAGCTCCCGGTTTTGGGGGGGTGGCTACACCTTC. This gives the protein CASSSRFWGGGYTF. This rearrangement joins TRBV5-5 to TRBJ1-2; D perhaps matches TRBD1 (5 bases). Between the trimmed V and J ends, which lost 3 bases and 7 bases, there was a span of 16 bases. The germline V gene encodes CDR1 SGHKS and CDR2 YYEKEE (reference sequence). This CDR3 has 14 residues.